These T cell receptor beta chains were read from a single sample in a study of early T cells in non-severe SARS-CoV-2 infection. TCRdb re-analysed the 5' RACE reads in MiXCR, keeping a single row per CDR3 protein. The sample records under 95,000 distinct CDR3 sequences, 10% to 15% being singletons. Input material: whole blood. The receptors here all came from an adult who was a healthcare worker with PCR-confirmed SARS-CoV-2 infection or an uninfected control (not recorded which). CDR3s include the opening cysteine and the closing phenylalanine or tryptophan. Fields, in order: J gene, V gene, clone size, D gene, CDR3 DNA, CDR3 protein. The D gene is left open where the match is weak. Only part of the rows carry a size: once, few, many, or a class if the clone is expanded.

TRBJ2-7,TRBV11-2,few,-,TGTGCCAGCAGCCCCCCGTACGAGGTACTTACGACGCAGTACTTC,CASSPPYEVLTTQYF
TRBJ1-1,TRBV2,many,-,TGTGCCAGCACTAGAATTGGGGAGAACACTGAAGCTTTCTTT,CASTRIGENTEAFF
TRBJ2-7,TRBV9,-,TRBD2,TGTGCCAGCAGCGTAGGGGTAGCGGGGACCTACGAGCAGTACTTC,CASSVGVAGTYEQYF
TRBJ2-1,TRBV10-1,-,TRBD2,TGCGCCAGCAGTGAGACCCTAGCGGGGCATGAGCAGTTCTTC,CASSETLAGHEQFF
TRBJ1-2,TRBV9,many,-,TGTGCCAGCAGCGTAGGGGAGACGTACGGCTACACCTTC,CASSVGETYGYTF
TRBJ2-3,TRBV5-1,few,TRBD2,TGCGCCAGCAGCGTCATGCGGGGGTCCGGCACAGATACGCAGTATTTT,CASSVMRGSGTDTQYF
TRBJ2-3,TRBV3-1,many,TRBD2,TGTGCCAGCAGCCAAGATGTGACTAGCGGAGATACGCAGTATTTT,CASSQDVTSGDTQYF
TRBJ1-2,TRBV5-4,many,-,TGTGCCAGCAGCTCGGACGGTTTCTATGGCTACACCTTC,CASSSDGFYGYTF
TRBJ2-5,TRBV5-5,many,-,TGTGCCAGCAGCTTGGACAGGGAAGAGACCCAGTACTTC,CASSLDREETQYF
TRBJ1-5,TRBV11-3,many,-,TGTGCCAGCAGAGGCATTAGCAATCAGCCCCAGCATTTT,CASRGISNQPQHF
TRBJ2-1,TRBV6-2/TRBV6-3,-,-,TGTGCCAGCAGTTATGGAAAACGGGGCAATGAGCAGTTCTTC,CASSYGKRGNEQFF
TRBJ2-1,TRBV30,many,TRBD2,TGTGCCTGGACCTACAGGGCGACCGGGACTAGCGGAGAGCAGTTCTTC,CAWTYRATGTSGEQFF
TRBJ2-5,TRBV21-1,many,-,TGTGCCAGCAGCAACGGTACAGGGGCGTACCAAGAGACCCAGTACTTC,CASSNGTGAYQETQYF
TRBJ2-1,TRBV6-5,-,TRBD2,TGTGCCAGCCGAGCCCCTAGCGGGAGCCGAATGACGGAGCAGTTCTTC,CASRAPSGSRMTEQFF
TRBJ2-1,TRBV10-3,few,-,TGTGCCATCGGGTCCAATGAGCAGTTCTTC,CAIGSNEQFF
TRBJ2-5,TRBV6-1,-,TRBD2,TGTGCCGGCAGCGGGGGGGTAACCCCGGAGACCCAGTACTTC,CAGSGGVTPETQYF
TRBJ2-5,TRBV11-1,few,-,TGTGCCAGCAGCTCCCCGGCTAGGGAGGAGACCCAGTACTTC,CASSSPAREETQYF
TRBJ2-7,TRBV3-1,many,TRBD1,TGTGCCAGCAGCCGACACTTACCGGGACAGGGGAGCGAGCAGTACTTC,CASSRHLPGQGSEQYF
TRBJ1-5,TRBV28,many,-,TGTGCCAGCAGTTTACAGGGCGGGCAGCCCCAGCATTTT,CASSLQGGQPQHF
TRBJ1-2,TRBV7-2,many,-,TGTGCCAGCAGCTTTTACGGCTCGTATGGCTACACCTTC,CASSFYGSYGYTF
TRBJ2-2,TRBV19,-,-,TGTGCCAGTTTCGATACAGATTCCAACACCGGGGAGCTGTTTTTT,CASFDTDSNTGELFF
TRBJ1-2,TRBV18,few,-,TGTGCCAGCTCACCACTCGAACAGTTAAACTATGGCTACACCTTC,CASSPLEQLNYGYTF
TRBJ2-1,TRBV20-1,many,-,TGCAGTGCTAGACCGCTCGGGGGCAGGGGGTCTAATGAGCAGTTCTTC,CSARPLGGRGSNEQFF
TRBJ2-7,TRBV5-6,-,-,TGTGCCAGCAGCTTGCGAGGGACATCCTCCAACTACGAGCAGTACTTC,CASSLRGTSSNYEQYF
TRBJ1-2,TRBV5-5,many,-,TGTGCCAGCAGCTTGGCTCGTCAGGGAACCTATGGCTACACCTTC,CASSLARQGTYGYTF
TRBJ2-5,TRBV11-2,many,-,TGTGCCAGCAGCGCCGGGAGACAGAGACAAGAGACCCAGTACTTC,CASSAGRQRQETQYF
TRBJ1-2,TRBV5-6,few,-,TGTGCCAGCAGCTTGTTCCCGGCAGGGCGGCGCGGCTACACCTTC,CASSLFPAGRRGYTF
TRBJ2-5,TRBV5-1,few,-,TGCGCCAGCTGGACAGAGAACCAAGAGACCCAGTACTTC,CASWTENQETQYF
TRBJ1-6,TRBV2,many,-,TGTGCCAGCAGTGACTGGGCAGGGAACAATTCACCCCTCCACTTT,CASSDWAGNNSPLHF
TRBJ2-7,TRBV11-3,few,TRBD1,TGTGCCAGCACCCCGGACAGGGGTGACGAGCAGTACTTC,CASTPDRGDEQYF
TRBJ2-3,TRBV12-3/TRBV12-4,few,TRBD2,TGTGCCAGCAGTTCCGCGGGGGGAGGGGATACGCAGTATTTT,CASSSAGGGDTQYF
TRBJ1-5,TRBV7-8,few,-,TGTGCCAGCCCCTGGAAGGTCGGGCAAATTAGCAATCAGCCCCAGCATTTT,CASPWKVGQISNQPQHF
TRBJ2-3,TRBV12-3/TRBV12-4,-,-,TGTGCCAGCAGTTCGTCAGGGAAGGGAGCAGATACGCAGTATTTT,CASSSSGKGADTQYF
TRBJ2-3,TRBV4-2,many,TRBD2,TGTGCCAGCAGCCAAGATCGAGCGGGAGTCACAGATACGCAGTATTTT,CASSQDRAGVTDTQYF
TRBJ2-5,TRBV2,few,TRBD2,TGTGCCACCGGGACTAGATCCTCCGAGACCCAGTACTTC,CATGTRSSETQYF
TRBJ2-2,TRBV29-1,many,-,TGCAGCGTTGGGAACACCGGGGAGCTGTTTTTT,CSVGNTGELFF
TRBJ1-1,TRBV29-1,few,-,TGCAGCGTTGAGAAGAAGGGAACTGAAGCTTTCTTT,CSVEKKGTEAFF
TRBJ2-2,TRBV10-3,many,-,TGTGCCATCAGTGAGGCAGGGCACACCGGGGAGCTGTTTTTT,CAISEAGHTGELFF
TRBJ2-7,TRBV5-6,many,-,TGTGCCAGCAGCTTGGGGGGACACGATACCTACGAGCAGTACTTC,CASSLGGHDTYEQYF
TRBJ2-2,TRBV7-3,-,TRBD2,TGTGCCAGCAGCTTAGGCGGGGGGCACGACCCCGGGGAGCTGTTTTTT,CASSLGGGHDPGELFF
TRBJ1-5,TRBV19,many,TRBD1,TGTGCCAGTAGCACCGGGACAGCGCTCAATCAGCCCCAGCATTTT,CASSTGTALNQPQHF
TRBJ2-1,TRBV5-1,many,-,TGCGCCAGCAGCTTGGTGGTCGCCGGAAATGAGCAGTTCTTC,CASSLVVAGNEQFF
TRBJ2-2,TRBV27,few,TRBD2,TGTGCCAGCATTCTAGCGGATGTCAACACCGGGGAGCTGTTTTTT,CASILADVNTGELFF
TRBJ2-3,TRBV29-1,many,-,TGCAGCGTTGGAGGGAAGAGCACAGATACGCAGTATTTT,CSVGGKSTDTQYF
TRBJ2-5,TRBV7-9,few,TRBD1,TGTGCCAGCAGACGAGGACAGGGAGTAGAGACCCAGTACTTC,CASRRGQGVETQYF
TRBJ2-5,TRBV18,many,-,TGTGCCAGCTCACCTCCCGGGGTCAGGAGGCAAGAGACCCAGTACTTC,CASSPPGVRRQETQYF
TRBJ2-2,TRBV6-1,many,-,TGTGCCAGCAGTGGGGGCAGGGCCTACACCGGGGAGCTGTTTTTT,CASSGGRAYTGELFF
TRBJ2-5,TRBV4-2,many,-,TGTGCCAGCAGCCAAGATATGACTATGAAAGAGACCCAGTACTTC,CASSQDMTMKETQYF
TRBJ1-1,TRBV6-6,many,-,TGTGCCAGCAGTACCCCTCTAAGTTGGGAAGCTTTCTTT,CASSTPLSWEAFF
TRBJ1-1,TRBV27,-,-,TGTGCCAGCAGGAAAAAGGGGATATTTCCCACTGAAGCTTTCTTT,CASRKKGIFPTEAFF
TRBJ2-7,TRBV3-1,medium-sized,TRBD1,TGTGCCAGCAGCCAACTAATCTCGACAGGGGGCGAGCAGTACTTC,CASSQLISTGGEQYF
TRBJ1-3,TRBV5-1,-,-,TGCGCCAGCAGCTTGGAGCCAACTGGAAACACCATATATTTT,CASSLEPTGNTIYF